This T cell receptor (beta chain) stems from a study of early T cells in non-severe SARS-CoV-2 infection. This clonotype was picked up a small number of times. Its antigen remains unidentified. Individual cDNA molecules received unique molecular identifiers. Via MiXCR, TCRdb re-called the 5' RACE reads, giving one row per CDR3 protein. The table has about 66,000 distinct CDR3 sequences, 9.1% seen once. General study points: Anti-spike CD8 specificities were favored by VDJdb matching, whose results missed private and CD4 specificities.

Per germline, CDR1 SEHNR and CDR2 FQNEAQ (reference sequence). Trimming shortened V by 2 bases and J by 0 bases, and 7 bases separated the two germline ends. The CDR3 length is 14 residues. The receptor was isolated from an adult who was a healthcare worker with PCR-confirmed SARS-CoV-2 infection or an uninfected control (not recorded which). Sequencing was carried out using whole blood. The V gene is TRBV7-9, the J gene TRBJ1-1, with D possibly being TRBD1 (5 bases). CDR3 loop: CASSLQGLNTEAFF. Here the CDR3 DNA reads TGTGCCAGCAGCTTACAGGGATTGAACACTGAAGCTTTCTTT.